This record concerns one T cell receptor beta chain sequence. Its antigen is not known. The data originate from a study of CD8+ T cells in alopecia areata. The wider study: Each day, treated patients took oral tofacitinib twice, at 5 to 10 mg per dose.

Extraction of RNA preceded its reverse transcription into cDNA, which served as the sequencing template. The table came from immunoSEQ multiplex PCR; TCRdb's copy has only in-frame clones and leaves some out. The sample consists of roughly 140,000 clones, approximately 53% of them appearing once. Findings and caveats of the study: Scalp sample data also include resident alphabeta T cells from normal skin.

The CDR3 is 16 amino acids. V shed 4 bases and J 1 base; nucleotides not matched to a gene: 5. From germline, CDR1 is MGHRA and CDR2 YSYEKL. The specimen comprised CD8+ T cells sorted from blood, sampled at week 0. The receptor was derived from a human donor with alopecia areata. This chain links TRBV4-1 with TRBJ2-2; 8 bases fit TRBD2. In nucleotides, the CDR3 is TGCGCCAGCAGCCTACAAGCGGGGGAGAACACCGGGGAGCTGTTTTTT. Residues: CASSLQAGENTGELFF.